A selection of T cell receptor beta chains follows, all from one sample in a study of Ad26.COV2.S vaccination and SARS-CoV-2 variants. Assay used: immunoSEQ multiplex PCR; TCRdb lists only in-frame clones, some missing. The data show around 500,000 clones, with 70% to 90% seen just once and roughly 1.7% held by the top ten. Sequencing was performed on peripheral blood, taken in a trial of Ad26.COV2.S vaccine versus placebo. Receptors were obtained from a person aged 18-65 years who received the Ad26.COV2.S COVID-19 vaccine or a placebo. The CDR3 runs from the conserved cysteine through the conserved F or W. A D gene is named only where the DNA matches it firmly. The size entry is marked missing in some rows and otherwise reads once, few, many or a size class.

v_gene	d_gene	j_gene	abundance	CDR3aa	CDR3nt
TRBV28	.	TRBJ2-4	.	CASSSIAKNIQYF	TGTGCCAGCAGTTCAATTGCCAAAAACATTCAGTACTTC
TRBV15	TRBD1	TRBJ2-7	.	CATAKDRGYEQYF	TGTGCCACCGCAAAAGACAGGGGCTACGAGCAGTACTTC
TRBV9	TRBD2	TRBJ2-1	.	CASSWRTSGGYNEQFF	TGTGCCAGCAGCTGGAGGACTAGCGGGGGGTATAATGAGCAGTTCTTC
TRBV28	TRBD1	TRBJ1-2	.	CASSLIGTGGLGYGYTF	TGTGCCAGCAGTCTAATCGGGACAGGTGGCCTAGGGTATGGCTACACCTTC
TRBV9	.	TRBJ2-1	once	CASSVAAGSMGNEQFF	TGTGCCAGCAGCGTAGCTGCAGGGTCGATGGGCAATGAGCAGTTCTTC
TRBV29-1	.	TRBJ2-3	.	CSVVPGTDTQYF	TGCAGCGTAGTGCCTGGCACAGATACGCAGTATTTT
TRBV2	.	TRBJ2-2	.	CASISSGANTGELFF	TGTGCCAGCATCTCGAGCGGCGCGAACACCGGGGAGCTGTTTTTT
TRBV29-1	.	TRBJ1-2	.	CSVGGFDGYTF	TGCAGCGTTGGGGGTTTTGATGGCTACACCTTC
TRBV2	.	TRBJ1-2	once	CASSGRQSYGYTF	TGTGCCAGCAGTGGCCGTCAGAGCTATGGCTACACCTTC
TRBV6-5	TRBD2	TRBJ2-3	.	CASSYAAGESLDTQYF	TGTGCCAGCAGTTACGCGGCGGGAGAGTCTTTAGATACGCAGTATTTT